Below are 32 T cell receptor beta chains sequenced from a single sample in a study of T cells after somatic rescue of genetic block. Data came from immunoSEQ multiplex PCR; TCRdb stores just in-frame clones and leaves some out. The data contain tens of thousands of clones, about nine tenths of them seen just once; the ten biggest clones take up roughly 1.7%. The sequenced sample was peripheral blood mononuclear cells (PBMCs). These receptors were obtained from a woman aged 18-29 years.

This clone was detected only once. The V gene is TRBV2, the J gene TRBJ2-3; perhaps TRBD2 as D (5 bases). CDR1 is SNHLY, CDR2 FYNNEI, per germline. V was cut by 4 bases and J by 6 bases, with 14 bases left in between. The CDR3 length is 14 residues. The DNA of the CDR3 is TGTGCCAGCAGTGCCCAACTAGACGGCGATACGCAGTATTTT. Its translation: CASSAQLDGDTQYF.

This rearrangement joins TRBV11-3 to TRBJ2-2; 12 positions match TRBD1. V was clipped by 4 bases and J by 9 bases; unmatched bases: 9. The CDR3 has 16 amino acids. CDR1 is SGHNT, CDR2 YENEEA, per germline. This CDR3 reads CASSSRRDRGRRELFF. In DNA, the CDR3 is TGTGCCAGCAGCTCTCGCCGGGACAGGGGGCGTCGGGAGCTGTTTTTT. Full variable domain (remainder filled in from reference TRBV11-3 and TRBJ2-2): EAGVVQSPRYKIIEKKQPVAFWCNPISGHNTLYWYLQNLGQGPELLIRYENEEAVDDSQLPKDRFSAERLKGVDSTLKIQPAELGDSAVYLCASSSRRDRGRRELFFGEGSRLTVL.

The chain is built from TRBV14 and TRBJ1-6; D gene ambiguous. Germline CDR1 and CDR2: SGHDN and FVKESK. The CDR3 has 15 amino acids. Deletions cut 1 base from V and 5 bases from J, with 9 bases between. CDR3 sequence reads: CASSQVTGHNSPLHF. CDR3 in DNA: TGTGCCAGCAGCCAAGTGACCGGCCATAATTCACCCCTCCACTTT. Supplemented by reference TRBV14 and TRBJ1-6, the full variable domain reads EAGVTQFPSHSVIEKGQTVTLRCDPISGHDNLYWYRRVMGKEIKFLLHFVKESKQDESGMPNNRFLAERTGGTYSTLKVQPAELEDSGVYFCASSQVTGHNSPLHFGNGTRLTVT.

The V and J genes are TRBV7-8 and TRBJ2-7; a possible D gene is TRBD2 (6 bases). Germline V gene sequence: CDR1 SGHVS, CDR2 FQNEAQ. Trimming shortened V by 4 bases and J by 1 base, and 17 bases separated the two germline ends. The CDR3 covers 16 residues. DNA of the CDR3: TGTGCCAGCAGCTCCGCCGGGGGATACCGATCCTACGAGCAGTACTTC. This gives the protein CASSSAGGYRSYEQYF.

This chain uses TRBV10-1 with TRBJ1-3; no clear D. From germline, CDR1 is WNHNN and CDR2 SYGVQD (reference sequence). There are 15 residues in the CDR3. V dropped 6 bases and J dropped 0 bases, with 12 bases sitting between them. The DNA for the CDR3 is TGCGCCAGCAGCGATCCGGGTACCTCTGGAAACACCATATATTTT. It codes for CASSDPGTSGNTIYF.

The chain recombines TRBV6-1 with TRBJ2-1; TRBD1 matches 7 bases. The CDR3 sequence is 16 residues long. Trimming took 4 bases from V and 4 from J; bases not matched to a gene: 10. CDR1 and CDR2 (germline): MNHNS, SASEGT. The CDR3 loop reads CASSARDSQQYNEQFF. The DNA of the CDR3 is TGTGCCAGCAGTGCCCGGGACAGCCAGCAATACAATGAGCAGTTCTTC.

The chain has TRBV7-6 and TRBJ2-1, with 11 bases matching TRBD2. The V segment lost 2 bases and the J segment 0 bases; nucleotides outside the gene matches: 6. The germline CDR1 and CDR2 sequences are SGHVS and FNYEAQ. This CDR3 has 18 amino acids. CDR3 nucleotides: TGTGCCAGCAGCTTATACCCCGGACTAGCGGGCTCCTACAATGAGCAGTTCTTC. Protein: CASSLYPGLAGSYNEQFF.

The chain combines TRBV7-2 with TRBJ1-1, with a weak D call TRBD1 (5 bases). There are 15 residues in the CDR3. CDR1 SGHTA and CDR2 FQGNSA come from the germline V gene. The germline V and J ends were trimmed by 6 bases and 2 bases, with 16 bases remaining between them. The chain's CDR3 is CASSSTRDPNTEAFF. The CDR3 DNA follows: TGTGCCAGCAGTTCCACTAGGGACCCAAACACTGAAGCTTTCTTT.

The rearrangement joins TRBV29-1 to TRBJ2-7; unclear D gene. CDR1 and CDR2 (germline): SQVTM, ANQGSEA. This CDR3 is built from 11 residues. V lost 4 bases, J lost 9 bases, and 13 bases lay in between. For the CDR3, the DNA is TGCAGCGTTGGCCAAGGTGTAGGGCAGTACTTC. Protein product: CSVGQGVGQYF.

The rearrangement links TRBV6-5 to TRBJ1-2, with D perhaps TRBD1 (6 bases). CDR3 length: 11 residues. Trimming removed 10 bases at V and 11 bases at J, with 17 bases between. The V gene's germline CDR1 is MNHEY and CDR2 SVGAGI. The CDR3 DNA is TGTGCCATCCTCTCGGGGGGCTATTACACCTTC. It encodes CAILSGGYYTF.

V is TRBV30 and J is TRBJ2-5; D is unclear. The V end was cut by 3 bases, the J end by 2 bases, with 4 bases between. Germline CDR1 reads GTSNPN; CDR2 reads SVGIG (reference sequence). This CDR3 has 11 amino acids. CDR3 sequence reads: CAWREQETQYF. The CDR3 DNA follows: TGTGCCTGGAGGGAACAAGAGACCCAGTACTTC.

This clone was found a few times. The chain employs TRBV6-4 and TRBJ2-2, with 11 bases identical to TRBD2. The germline V gene encodes CDR1 MRHNA and CDR2 SNTAGT. This CDR3 has 15 residues. V trimming: 3 bases; J trimming: 5 bases; junction bases outside the gene matches: 2. The CDR3 bases are TGTGCCAGCAGTGATACTAGCGGGAGAACCGGGGAGCTGTTTTTT. It encodes CASSDTSGRTGELFF.

The V call is TRBV5-1, the J call TRBJ2-1; D is perhaps TRBD2 (5 bases). Germline CDR1 and CDR2: SGHRS and YFSETQ. Trimming removed 1 base at V and 6 bases at J, with 14 bases between. The CDR3 loop spans 15 amino acids. Written as DNA, the CDR3 is TGCGCCAGCAGCTTGTACAGTAACGCGGGCAATGAGCAGTTCTTC. Translated, it gives CASSLYSNAGNEQFF.

This chain connects TRBV23-1 to TRBJ2-7, with TRBD2 matching 9 bases. TRBV23-1 is assigned to the ORF class and has an uncertain function. The CDR3 is 12 residues long. V lost 5 bases, J lost 9 bases, and 5 bases stayed unmatched. CDR3 region: CASSRREGGQYF. The CDR3 DNA reads as TGCGCCAGCAGTAGGCGGGAGGGGGGGCAGTACTTC.

A single count supports this clone. The rearrangement joins TRBV25-1 to TRBJ2-3; D may be TRBD1 or TRBD2 (5 bases each). This CDR3 contains 15 residues. The ends were cut back, 3 bases at V and 4 bases at J, with 14 bases in the middle. CDR1 and CDR2 from the germline V gene are MGHDK and SYGVNS. CDR3 sequence: CASSDPGAGADTQYF. The CDR3 nucleotides are TGTGCCAGCAGTGATCCCGGGGCCGGGGCAGATACGCAGTATTTT. The whole variable domain, remainder taken from reference TRBV25-1 and TRBJ2-3, is EADIYQTPRYLVIGTGKKITLECSQTMGHDKMYWYQQDPGMELHLIHYSYGVNSTEKGDLSSESTVSRIRTEHFPLTLESARPSHTSQYLCASSDPGAGADTQYFGPGTRLTVL.

J is TRBJ2-2 and V is TRBV27; TRBD2 might be the D (5 bases). This CDR3 is 16 amino acids long. Trimming pared 1 base from V and 1 base from J, leaving 10 bases between. In germline, CDR1 is MNHEY, CDR2 SMNVEV (reference sequence). The CDR3 region is CASSLFPRGNTGELFF. The CDR3 DNA follows: TGTGCCAGCAGTTTATTTCCCCGGGGGAACACCGGGGAGCTGTTTTTT.

This sequence joins TRBV4-1 and TRBJ1-1, with 7 bases identical to TRBD1. The CDR3 contains 19 residues. V dropped 7 bases and J dropped 3; count of bases not matched to a gene: 23. Germline assignment: CDR1 MGHRA and CDR2 YSYEKL. For the CDR3, the DNA is TGCGCCAGCACCGATTCACGGTCTTACAGGGGCATAAGGGACACTGAAGCTTTCTTT. Protein product: CASTDSRSYRGIRDTEAFF.

This sequence joins TRBV5-1 and TRBJ2-5, with 7 bases fitting TRBD2. The junction had 7 bases not matched to a gene; V was cut back by 0 bases and J by 5 bases. The germline V gene encodes CDR1 SGHRS and CDR2 YFSETQ. The CDR3 is 15 residues long. The CDR3 spells CASSLGGRAEETQYF. CDR3 coding DNA: TGCGCCAGCAGCTTGGGAGGGAGGGCCGAGGAGACCCAGTACTTC. The full variable domain, rest sourced from reference TRBV5-1 and TRBJ2-5, is KAGVTQTPRYLIKTRGQQVTLSCSPISGHRSVSWYQQTPGQGLQFLFEYFSETQRNKGNFPGRFSGRQFSNSRSEMNVSTLELGDSALYLCASSLGGRAEETQYFGPGTRLLVL.

The rearrangement joins TRBV30 to TRBJ2-3, with 11 bases lining up with TRBD2. Germline CDR1 reads GTSNPN; CDR2 reads SVGIG (reference sequence). V trimming: 3 bases; J trimming: 1 base; junction bases outside the gene matches: 3. The CDR3 spans 15 residues. The CDR3 loop reads CAWSEGLAGTDTQYF. CDR3 coding DNA: TGTGCCTGGAGCGAGGGACTAGCGGGCACAGATACGCAGTATTTT. Using reference TRBV30 and TRBJ2-3 for the parts outside the CDR3, the full variable domain is SQTIHQWPATLVQPVGSPLSLECTVEGTSNPNLYWYRQAAGRGLQLLFYSVGIGQISSEVPQNLSASRPQDRQFILSSKKLLLSDSGFYLCAWSEGLAGTDTQYFGPGTRLTVL.

The chain recombines TRBV7-9 with TRBJ1-2, with D possibly matching TRBD1 (6 bases). CDR3 length equals 12 residues. The germline V and J ends were trimmed by 5 bases and 10 bases, with 14 bases remaining between them. Germline V gives CDR1 SEHNR, CDR2 FQNEAQ (reference sequence). The DNA of the CDR3 is TGTGCCAGCAGCGTCGCAGGGGTGGACTACACCTTC. This translates into CASSVAGVDYTF.

V is TRBV7-9 and J is TRBJ1-1; D is unclear. Germline CDR1 reads SEHNR; CDR2 reads FQNEAQ (reference sequence). The CDR3 has 14 amino acids. V was cut by 1 base and J by 5 bases, with 11 bases left in between. In nucleotides, the CDR3 is TGTGCCAGCAGCTTAGGTGGGCGTGTGACTGAAGCTTTCTTT. Translating gives CASSLGGRVTEAFF.

As to this clone: Different DNA sequences within this sample yield the same CDR3. The V and J genes are TRBV28 and TRBJ2-3, with D perhaps TRBD2 (5 bases). Trimming removed 2 bases at V and 0 bases at J, with 6 bases between. Germline V gene lookup returns CDR1 MDHEN and CDR2 SYDVKM. The CDR3 runs 14 residues. The CDR3 spells CASSLGGSTDTQYF. The CDR3 DNA follows: TGTGCCAGCAGTTTAGGCGGGAGCACAGATACGCAGTATTTT. Complete variable domain (other parts from reference TRBV28 and TRBJ2-3): DVKVTQSSRYLVKRTGEKVFLECVQDMDHENMFWYRQDPGLGLRLIYFSYDVKMKEKGDIPEGYSVSREKKERFSLILESASTNQTSMYLCASSLGGSTDTQYFGPGTRLTVL.

V usage is TRBV4-2 and J usage is TRBJ1-5; D is ambiguous. The CDR3 sequence is 16 residues long. The V end lost 1 base, the J end lost 0 bases, and 10 bases lay between the germline ends. Germline V CDR1 and CDR2: LGHNA, YNFKEQ. CDR3 sequence (DNA): TGTGCCAGCAGCCAAGTGTCAGGAGTTAGCAATCAGCCCCAGCATTTT. Translation gives CASSQVSGVSNQPQHF.

J is TRBJ2-3 and V is TRBV28; D not resolved. Germline V gene sequence: CDR1 MDHEN, CDR2 SYDVKM. Trimming cost V 6 bases and J 3 bases, with 10 bases left between them. The CDR3 spans 13 residues. CDR3 amino acids: CASSPLPTDTQYF. The CDR3 nucleotides are TGTGCCAGCAGCCCTCTGCCTACAGATACGCAGTATTTT.

This chain connects TRBV19 to TRBJ2-1; 11 bases line up with TRBD2. The germline V gene has CDR1 LNHDA and CDR2 SQIVND (reference sequence). The CDR3 has 15 residues. V lost 6 bases, J lost 4 bases, and 5 bases stayed unmatched. As DNA, the CDR3 is TGTGCCAGTAGATCACTAGCGGGGGATTACAATGAGCAGTTCTTC. Its translation is CASRSLAGDYNEQFF.

In this sample, this clone turned up once. The V and J genes are TRBV6-1 and TRBJ2-7; 7 bases align to TRBD2. This CDR3 region has 16 residues. V shed 3 bases, J shed 3 bases, and the junction held 11 bases outside the gene matches. CDR1 and CDR2 (germline): MNHNS, SASEGT. CDR3 residues: CASSERVAGAIYEQYF. As DNA, the CDR3 is TGTGCCAGCAGTGAGAGGGTGGCGGGAGCCATCTACGAGCAGTACTTC.

The genes are TRBV4-3 and TRBJ2-3; D ambiguous. This CDR3 contains 15 residues. Between the trimmed V and J ends, which lost 1 base and 4 bases, there was a span of 12 bases. Germline assignment: CDR1 LGHNA and CDR2 YSLEER. The CDR3 region is CASSQGPNLPDTQYF. In DNA form, the CDR3 reads TGCGCCAGCAGCCAAGGGCCCAATTTACCAGATACGCAGTATTTT.

The count of this clone is one. The chain links TRBV29-1 to TRBJ1-1; 7 bases are shared with TRBD1. V trimming: 6 bases; J trimming: 5 bases; junction bases outside the gene matches: 3. The length of the CDR3 is 11 residues. Per germline, CDR1 SQVTM and CDR2 ANQGSEA. The CDR3 coding sequence is TGCAGCGTCCTCAGGGGGACTGAAGCTTTCTTT. As protein: CSVLRGTEAFF. The whole variable domain, filled in from reference TRBV29-1 and TRBJ1-1, reads SAVISQKPSRDICQRGTSLTIQCQVDSQVTMMFWYRQQPGQSLTLIATANQGSEATYESGFVIDKFPISRPNLTFSTLTVSNMSPEDSSIYLCSVLRGTEAFFGQGTRLTVV.

The J gene is TRBJ2-4, the V gene TRBV6-5; 8 nucleotides line up with TRBD1. Trimming removed 6 bases from V and 1 base from J; junction bases left unmatched: 5. Germline lookup yields CDR1 MNHEY and CDR2 SVGAGI. CDR3 length equals 15 residues. This chain's CDR3 is CASRARQGAKNIQYF. CDR3 coding DNA: TGTGCCAGCAGAGCCCGACAGGGGGCCAAAAACATTCAGTACTTC.

This sequence joins TRBV27 and TRBJ1-1; a possible D gene is TRBD1 (6 bases). V lost 6 bases and J 1 base, leaving 15 bases between the germline ends. CDR1 and CDR2 (germline): MNHEY, SMNVEV (reference sequence). This CDR3 has 15 residues. The CDR3 DNA reads TGTGCCAGCAGCCCGGGGGGGGGCGGGAACACTGAAGCTTTCTTT. It translates to CASSPGGGGNTEAFF.

The genes are TRBV10-1 and TRBJ2-5; 8 positions agree with TRBD1. V was clipped by 7 bases and J by 2 bases; unmatched bases: 0. Germline loops: CDR1 WNHNN, CDR2 SYGVQD (reference sequence). This CDR3 comprises 12 residues. The CDR3 sequence is CASNRGQETQYF. Here the CDR3 DNA reads TGCGCCAGCAACAGGGGGCAAGAGACCCAGTACTTC.

This clone was detected a few times. The chain carries TRBV30 and TRBJ1-3; TRBD1 is a possible D gene (6 bases). Trimming removed 3 bases at V and 4 bases at J, with 10 bases between. CDR1 and CDR2 (germline): GTSNPN, SVGIG (reference sequence). The CDR3 sequence is 13 residues long. Here the CDR3 reads CAWRTGFGNTIYF. The CDR3, as DNA: TGTGCCTGGAGAACAGGGTTCGGAAACACCATATATTTT. The full variable domain, completed using reference TRBV30 and TRBJ1-3, is SQTIHQWPATLVQPVGSPLSLECTVEGTSNPNLYWYRQAAGRGLQLLFYSVGIGQISSEVPQNLSASRPQDRQFILSSKKLLLSDSGFYLCAWRTGFGNTIYFGEGSWLTVV.